A selection of T cell receptor beta chains follows, all from one sample in a study of Ad26.COV2.S vaccination and SARS-CoV-2 variants. Sequenced by immunoSEQ multiplex PCR; TCRdb stores in-frame clones only, minus some. The sample shows approximately 480,000 clones, roughly 85% of them seen only once. The sequenced sample was peripheral blood, obtained in a trial of Ad26.COV2.S vaccine versus placebo. The source of these receptors is a person aged 18-65 years who received the Ad26.COV2.S COVID-19 vaccine or a placebo. CDR3s include the opening cysteine and the closing phenylalanine or tryptophan. The D gene is left open where the match is weak. The size entry is marked missing in some rows and otherwise reads once, few, many or a size class.

j_call clone_size v_call d_call cdr3_nt cdr3_aa
TRBJ1-1 NA TRBV5-4 NA TGTGCCAGCAGCTTGACAAATTCTGAAGCTTTCTTT CASSLTNSEAFF
TRBJ1-5 few TRBV7-9 NA TGTGCCAGTACCGAGGGTAGCTATCAGCCCCAGCATTTT CASTEGSYQPQHF
TRBJ2-1 NA TRBV3-1/TRBV3-2 NA TGTGCCAGCAGCCAAGGCCAAACCACCCCGTTCTTC CASSQGQTTPFF
TRBJ2-3 NA TRBV4-1 NA TGCGCCAGCAGCCTACGTGAATGGGGAGATACGCAGTATTTT CASSLREWGDTQYF
TRBJ2-7 once TRBV5-6 NA TGTGCCAGCAGCTTGGGATGGGACCACTACGAGCAGTACTTC CASSLGWDHYEQYF
TRBJ1-5 few TRBV2 NA TGTGCCAGCAGACTCGGACAGCACAATCAGCCCCAGCATTTT CASRLGQHNQPQHF
TRBJ2-3 NA TRBV18 TRBD1 TGTGCCAGCTCACGCAACAGGGGGCCGGGCACAGATACGCAGTATTTT CASSRNRGPGTDTQYF
TRBJ2-1 NA TRBV9 NA TGTGCCAGCAGCGTAGGAGGGCGGCGTGGGGACAATGAGCAGTTCTTC CASSVGGRRGDNEQFF
TRBJ2-7 NA TRBV7-8 TRBD1 TGTGCCAGCAGCTTCAGACAGGGCCAGCAGTACTTC CASSFRQGQQYF
TRBJ1-1 NA TRBV6-6 NA TGTGCCAGCAGCCCCGGGACTGAAGCTTTCTTT CASSPGTEAFF
TRBJ2-1 NA TRBV6-4 TRBD2 TGTGCCAGCAGTGACCCTTGGACTAGCCGTATATTAAACAATGAGCAGTTCTTC CASSDPWTSRILNNEQFF
TRBJ1-6 NA TRBV25-1 TRBD1 TGTGCCAGCAGTGTTGGGGTGACAGGGCATAATTCACCCCTCCACTTT CASSVGVTGHNSPLHF
TRBJ1-2 NA TRBV30 NA TGTGCCGCCTATTACGGAGGGCCCGGCTACACCTTC CAAYYGGPGYTF
TRBJ2-7 NA TRBV6-5 TRBD1 TGTGCCAGCAGAAGGGACAGCTACGAGCAGTACTTC CASRRDSYEQYF
TRBJ2-7 few TRBV7-9 NA TGTGCCAGCAGCGAGTCCTACGAGCAGTACTTC CASSESYEQYF
TRBJ1-1 NA TRBV12-3/TRBV12-4 NA TGTGCCAGCCGGGGGCCCTTGAACACTGAAGCTTTCTTT CASRGPLNTEAFF
TRBJ2-7 NA TRBV28 TRBD1 TGTGCCAGCAGTTCCCCCAGGGGGCGCGCCTACGAGCAGTACTTC CASSSPRGRAYEQYF